This TCR beta chain emerged from a study of technical replicates of blood from a handful of donors. Trimming removed 5 bases from V and 6 bases from J; junction bases left unmatched: 5. The germline gives CDR1 MNHEY, CDR2 SMNVEV (reference sequence). The CDR3 runs 14 residues. Assay used: immunoSEQ multiplex PCR; TCRdb lists only in-frame clones, some missing. Among under 85,000 clones listed, roughly 96% were seen once. Sequenced input: T cells isolated from PBMCs. This rearrangement joins TRBV27 to TRBJ2-1; 9 nucleotides agree with TRBD2. This clonotype was sampled from a human donor in good health. The CDR3 sequence: CASSAGTSLNEQFF. In DNA form, the CDR3 reads TGTGCCAGCAGTGCAGGGACTAGCCTCAATGAGCAGTTCTTC.